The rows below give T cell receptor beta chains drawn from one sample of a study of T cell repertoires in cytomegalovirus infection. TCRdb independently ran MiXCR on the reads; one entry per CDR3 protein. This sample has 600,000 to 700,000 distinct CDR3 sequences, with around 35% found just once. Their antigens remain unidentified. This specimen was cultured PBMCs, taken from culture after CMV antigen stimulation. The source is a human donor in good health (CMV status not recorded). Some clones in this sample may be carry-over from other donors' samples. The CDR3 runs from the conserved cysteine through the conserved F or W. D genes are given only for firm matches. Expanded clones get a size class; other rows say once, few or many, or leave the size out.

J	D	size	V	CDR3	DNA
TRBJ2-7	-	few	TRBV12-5	CASGLVRSPYEQYF	TGTGCTAGTGGTTTGGTCCGGAGTCCCTACGAGCAGTACTTC
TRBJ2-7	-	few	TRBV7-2	CASSLQAGGPYEQYF	TGTGCCAGCAGCTTACAAGCAGGGGGGCCCTACGAGCAGTACTTC
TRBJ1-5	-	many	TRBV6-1	CASNLSGPNQPQHF	TGTGCCAGCAACCTGTCAGGGCCTAATCAGCCCCAGCATTTT
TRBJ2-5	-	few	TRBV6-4	CARRPEETQYF	TGTGCCAGAAGACCCGAAGAGACCCAGTACTTC
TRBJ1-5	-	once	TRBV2	CASSDREEANQPQHF	TGTGCCAGCAGTGATCGAGAGGAGGCCAATCAGCCCCAGCATTTT
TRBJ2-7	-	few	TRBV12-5	CASGLAYEQYF	TGTGCCAGCGGGTTGGCTTACGAGCAGTACTTC
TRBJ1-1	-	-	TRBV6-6	CASSYSGGYGGRTEAFF	TGTGCCAGCAGTTACTCGGGCGGGTACGGGGGTAGAACTGAAGCTTTCTTT
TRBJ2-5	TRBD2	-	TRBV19	CASRGDLQETQYF	TGTGCCAGTCGGGGGGACCTCCAAGAGACCCAGTACTTC
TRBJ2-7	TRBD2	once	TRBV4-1	CASSQDWREPYEQYF	TGCGCCAGCAGCCAAGATTGGCGGGAGCCCTACGAGCAGTACTTC
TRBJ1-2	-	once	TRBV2	CASNGYNYGYTF	TGTGCCAGCAATGGATATAACTATGGCTACACCTTC
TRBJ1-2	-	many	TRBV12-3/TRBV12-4	CASRAGTSYGYTF	TGTGCCAGCAGAGCCGGGACAAGCTATGGCTACACCTTC
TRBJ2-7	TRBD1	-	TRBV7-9	CASSGSTGTGFYEQYF	TGTGCCAGCAGCGGATCGACGGGGACAGGGTTCTACGAGCAGTACTTC
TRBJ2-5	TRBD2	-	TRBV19	CASSIGGAGGSRETQYF	TGTGCCAGTAGTATAGGGGGAGCGGGAGGCTCCCGGGAGACCCAGTACTTC
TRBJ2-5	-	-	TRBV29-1	CSALGLRGETQYF	TGCAGCGCCCTGGGGTTACGTGGAGAGACCCAGTACTTC
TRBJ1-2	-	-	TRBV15	CATSRRILNYGYTF	TGTGCCACCAGCAGACGGATTCTAAACTATGGCTACACCTTC
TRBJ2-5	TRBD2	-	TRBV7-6	CASSFTSGGEGAQYF	TGTGCCAGCAGCTTTACTAGCGGGGGGGAAGGGGCCCAGTACTTC
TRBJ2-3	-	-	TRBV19	CACAGQGFTDTQYF	TGTGCCTGTGCGGGGCAGGGCTTCACAGATACGCAGTATTTT
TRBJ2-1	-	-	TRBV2	CASSEASARFEQFF	TGTGCCAGCAGTGAAGCATCGGCTAGGTTTGAGCAGTTCTTC
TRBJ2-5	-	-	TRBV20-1	CSARVETQYF	TGCAGTGCTAGAGTGGAGACCCAGTACTTC
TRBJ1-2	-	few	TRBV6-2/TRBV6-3	CASSYSMHGYTF	TGTGCCAGCAGTTACTCGATGCATGGCTACACCTTC
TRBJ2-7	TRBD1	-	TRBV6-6	CASRPQGSSYEQYF	TGTGCCAGCAGGCCACAGGGGAGCTCCTACGAGCAGTACTTC
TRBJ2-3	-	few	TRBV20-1	CSASRPDRGDTQYF	TGCAGTGCTAGTCGGCCGGACCGAGGGGATACGCAGTATTTT
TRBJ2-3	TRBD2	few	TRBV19	CASSIGWGRAGTDTQYF	TGTGCCAGTAGTATAGGTTGGGGGAGGGCAGGGACAGATACGCAGTATTTT